What follows are 28 T cell receptor beta chains derived from one specimen sequenced in a study of T cell responses to AZD1222 COVID-19 vaccine. Repertoires were generated with immunoSEQ multiplex PCR, while TCRdb's copy carries only in-frame clones and drops some. The data hold roughly 120,000 clones, with approximately 85% observed a single time. This specimen consisted of peripheral blood, obtained 28 days after the second AZD1222 dose. Every receptor here comes from an adult who received the AZD1222 COVID-19 vaccine.

The chain carries TRBV2 and TRBJ1-1; D is unclear. The CDR3 contains 14 residues. The V end lost 0 bases, the J end lost 0 bases, and 5 bases lay between the germline ends. CDR1 is SNHLY, CDR2 FYNNEI, per germline. The CDR3 bases are TGTGCCAGCAGTGAAGCGGCCATGAACACTGAAGCTTTCTTT. This gives the protein CASSEAAMNTEAFF.

Only a few counts were recorded for this clone. This sequence joins TRBV15 and TRBJ1-5, with unresolved D. From germline, CDR1 is LNHNV and CDR2 YYDKDF (reference sequence). The CDR3 is made up of 13 amino acids. The V and J ends lost 1 base and 10 bases respectively, with 11 bases between them. CDR3 region: CATSRGTVRPQHF. The CDR3 DNA follows: TGTGCCACCAGCAGAGGGACGGTAAGACCCCAGCATTTT.

The rearrangement uses TRBV10-3 and TRBJ2-4; D is possibly TRBD2 (7 bases). V lost 2 bases to trimming and J lost 7 bases, with 18 bases between them. This CDR3 region has 16 residues. Per germline, CDR1 ENHRY and CDR2 SYGVKD. The CDR3, as DNA: TGTGCCATCAGTGAGAACTTTGGAGGGGGAGGGAACATTCAGTACTTC. Translating gives CAISENFGGGGNIQYF.

This chain uses TRBV4-2 with TRBJ2-5; 9 bases are a match to TRBD2. With V trimmed by 5 bases and J by 1 base, 11 bases remained unmatched. Germline V gene sequence: CDR1 LGHNA, CDR2 YNFKEQ. This CDR3 has 17 residues. CDR3 DNA sequence: TGTGCCAGCAGCGCAACGCCGCGAGCGGGGGGCCAAGAGACCCAGTACTTC. It translates to CASSATPRAGGQETQYF.

J is TRBJ1-2 and V is TRBV6-5; possible D gene TRBD1, 6 bases. This CDR3 region has 15 residues. Trimming shortened V by 2 bases and J by 2 bases, and 12 bases separated the two germline ends. Germline values: CDR1 MNHEY, CDR2 SVGAGI. The DNA of the CDR3 is TGTGCCAGCAGTTACACCGGGACAACAAACTATGGCTACACCTTC. This encodes CASSYTGTTNYGYTF.

The V call is TRBV4-1, the J call TRBJ2-2; TRBD1 or TRBD2 may be the D gene (5 bases each). The germline gives CDR1 MGHRA, CDR2 YSYEKL. Trimming took 1 base from V and 1 from J, leaving 13 bases between them. The CDR3 covers 17 residues. The CDR3 reads CASSQGEGLLNTGELFF. The CDR3 DNA reads TGCGCCAGCAGCCAAGGTGAGGGGCTCCTGAACACCGGGGAGCTGTTTTTT.

This sequence joins TRBV3-1 (or the pseudogene TRBV3-2) and TRBJ2-3; possibly TRBD2 for D (5 bases). The CDR3 covers 14 residues. Trimming left V 5 bases short and J 0 bases short, with 9 bases between. Germline CDR1 is LGHDT and CDR2 is YNNKEL (reference sequence). DNA for the CDR3: TGTGCCAGCAGCATACGGGGTAGCACAGATACGCAGTATTTT. This codes for CASSIRGSTDTQYF.

This clone was recorded once. The chain is built from TRBV10-2 and TRBJ2-7; 9 bases agree with TRBD2. Unmatched junction bases numbered 6, after V lost 0 bases and J lost 3 bases. CDR1 is WSHSY, CDR2 SAAADI, per germline. The CDR3 sequence is 16 residues long. The CDR3 DNA is TGCGCCAGCAGTGAGTCGACCGCTAGCGGGGACTACGAGCAGTACTTC. This gives the protein CASSESTASGDYEQYF.

This chain joins TRBV18 and TRBJ2-3; no firm D call. The CDR3 covers 14 residues. Germline assignment: CDR1 KGHSH and CDR2 LQKENI. Trimming cost V 2 bases and J 2 bases, with 8 bases left between them. The CDR3 DNA reads TGTGCCAGCTCACCATCAGGCTACACAGATACGCAGTATTTT. Its protein product is CASSPSGYTDTQYF.

The genes are TRBV19 and TRBJ2-1; 8 nucleotides line up with TRBD1. Germline-derived CDR1 and CDR2 are LNHDA and SQIVND (reference sequence). CDR3 length: 15 residues. The junction had 8 bases not matched to a gene; V was cut back by 2 bases and J by 8 bases. This chain's CDR3 is CASSIRQGFSDEQFF. The CDR3 DNA follows: TGTGCCAGTAGTATACGACAGGGGTTTTCGGATGAGCAGTTCTTC.

This clone was seen a single time. This chain links TRBV3-1 (or the pseudogene TRBV3-2) with TRBJ1-6; D unclear. V lost 1 base and J 7 bases, leaving 8 bases between the germline ends. The germline V gene encodes CDR1 LGHDT and CDR2 YNNKEL (reference sequence). CDR3 length: 14 residues. The CDR3 spells CASSQGGQNSPLHF. CDR3 DNA: TGTGCCAGCAGCCAAGGGGGTCAGAATTCACCCCTCCACTTT.

The V and J genes are TRBV12-5 and TRBJ2-1; 10 bases line up with TRBD2. The CDR3 covers 14 residues. Germline V lookup: CDR1 LGHNT, CDR2 FRNRAP. V lost 8 bases and J lost 0; bases outside the gene matches: 1. The CDR3 coding sequence is TGTGCTAGTTCTAGCGGGAGCTCCTACAATGAGCAGTTCTTC. Protein sequence: CASSSGSSYNEQFF.

This chain links TRBV7-2 with TRBJ1-5; D possibly corresponds to TRBD1 (5 bases). The CDR3 consists of 13 residues. V was trimmed by 5 bases and J by 6 bases, leaving 11 bases between them. Germline CDR1 reads SGHTA; CDR2 reads FQGNSA. In DNA form, the CDR3 reads TGTGCCAGCAGCACACAGGTATTTCAGCCCCAGCATTTT. This gives the protein CASSTQVFQPQHF.

V usage is TRBV7-2 and J usage is TRBJ1-2; maybe TRBD1 (5 bases). This CDR3 region has 12 residues. Trimming took 5 bases from V and 5 from J, leaving 9 bases between them. Germline loops: CDR1 SGHTA, CDR2 FQGNSA. In DNA form, the CDR3 reads TGTGCCAGCAGCACCCGGACATATGGCTACACCTTC. This encodes CASSTRTYGYTF.

The CDR3 protein is CASSLSLGTTASYNEQFF. The CDR3 DNA reads TGTGCCAGCTCACTTAGTCTGGGGACTACCGCTTCCTACAATGAGCAGTTCTTC. This chain uses TRBV18 with TRBJ2-1; 7 nucleotides align to TRBD2. CDR3 length equals 18 residues. Germline loops: CDR1 KGHSH, CDR2 LQKENI. The J segment lost 1 base and the V segment lost 4 bases, leaving 13 bases of the junction unmatched.

The chain is built from TRBV7-2 and TRBJ1-2; 7 bases are a match to TRBD1. V lost 5 bases to trimming and J lost 0 bases; unmatched junction nucleotides: 9. The CDR3 spans 16 residues. Germline V gives CDR1 SGHTA, CDR2 FQGNSA. CDR3 sequence (DNA): TGTGCCAGCAGCCGCGACAGGGTAGTCACTAACTATGGCTACACCTTC. Translated: CASSRDRVVTNYGYTF.

The chain employs TRBV27 and TRBJ1-1; no clear D. V was clipped by 3 bases and J by 3 bases, with 11 bases between them. This CDR3 contains 14 residues. Germline lookup yields CDR1 MNHEY and CDR2 SMNVEV (reference sequence). CDR3 sequence: CASSLWSYDTEAFF. The CDR3 DNA is TGTGCCAGCAGTTTGTGGAGCTACGACACTGAAGCTTTCTTT.

The chain couples TRBV7-8 to TRBJ2-5; maybe TRBD2 (6 bases). The CDR3 extends over 12 amino acids. Deletions cut 5 bases from V and 9 bases from J, with 13 bases between. From germline, CDR1 is SGHVS and CDR2 FQNEAQ. As DNA, the CDR3 is TGTGCCAGCAGCATTAGCTGGGAGGCCCAGTACTTC. This gives the protein CASSISWEAQYF.

This chain links TRBV4-1 with TRBJ1-1; D is perhaps TRBD1 (5 bases). Per the germline V gene, CDR1 is MGHRA and CDR2 is YSYEKL. V lost 0 bases, J lost 3 bases, and 11 bases lay in between. This CDR3 contains 15 residues. CDR3 sequence reads: CASSQDEGPDTEAFF. DNA of the CDR3: TGCGCCAGCAGCCAAGACGAGGGGCCAGACACTGAAGCTTTCTTT.

This clone was picked up a small number of times. The rearrangement links TRBV5-1 to TRBJ2-3; a possible D gene is TRBD2 (6 bases). CDR1 is SGHRS, CDR2 YFSETQ, per germline. This CDR3 comprises 16 residues. Trimming removed 3 bases at V and 0 bases at J, with 14 bases between. CDR3 bases: TGCGCCAGCAGCTCGAGGGGAGGAGGGAGCACAGATACGCAGTATTTT. Translating gives CASSSRGGGSTDTQYF.

The rearrangement links TRBV28 to TRBJ2-7; D call uncertain. Trimming removed 7 bases from V and 6 bases from J, with 16 bases in between. This CDR3 is 13 amino acids long. Germline loops: CDR1 MDHEN, CDR2 SYDVKM. CDR3 sequence (DNA): TGTGCCAGCAATCTACAGACGGGCTCCGAGCAGTACTTC. Translation: CASNLQTGSEQYF.

This clone came up once. The rearrangement links TRBV5-1 to TRBJ2-3; 7 bases are shared with TRBD2. Germline CDR1 SGHRS, CDR2 YFSETQ. There are 17 residues in the CDR3. J was trimmed by 4 bases and V by 3 bases; bases with no gene match: 14. CDR3 region: CASSSLEGAGHSDTQYF. CDR3 nucleotides: TGCGCCAGCAGCTCCCTCGAGGGAGCGGGGCACTCAGATACGCAGTATTTT.

The gene calls are TRBV7-2 and TRBJ2-1; D assignment may be TRBD1 or TRBD2 (6 bases each). CDR1 and CDR2 from the germline V gene are SGHTA and FQGNSA. CDR3 length: 15 amino acids. V lost 5 bases and J lost 8, with 19 bases in between. The CDR3 reads CASSQAKGGGDEQFF. CDR3 DNA sequence: TGTGCCAGCAGCCAAGCTAAGGGGGGTGGGGATGAGCAGTTCTTC.

A word on this clone: An end of the junction does not agree with germline; a read error may underlie this. The rearrangement uses TRBV30 and TRBJ2-7; TRBD2 agrees at 7 bases. The CDR3 extends over 11 amino acids. Per the germline V gene, CDR1 is GTSNPN and CDR2 is SVGIG (reference sequence). CDR3: CAWSLGTTTDF. CDR3 bases: TGTGCCTGGAGTTTGGGGACTACCACAGACTTC.

The chain combines TRBV12-3 or TRBV12-4 with TRBJ2-7, with D tentatively TRBD1 or TRBD2 (6 bases each). The CDR3 is made up of 12 amino acids. V lost 3 bases and J lost 5, with 8 bases in between. In nucleotides, the CDR3 is TGTGCCAGCAGTTTCGGGGGCGACGAGCAGTACTTC. Protein: CASSFGGDEQYF.

This clone showed up just a few times. The chain combines TRBV7-6 with TRBJ2-2, with TRBD1 identical over 8 bases. The CDR3 contains 17 residues. The V gene's germline CDR1 is SGHVS and CDR2 FNYEAQ. Trimming cost V 2 bases and J 4 bases; bases outside gene matches: 9. CDR3 nucleotide sequence: TGTGCCAGCAGCTTAAATCCGGGACAGGCGGGCACCGGGGAGCTGTTTTTT. Translation gives CASSLNPGQAGTGELFF.

This clone appeared once. The V gene is TRBV4-1, the J gene TRBJ1-2, with D unresolved. There are 13 residues in the CDR3. Per germline, CDR1 MGHRA and CDR2 YSYEKL. Trimming cost V 1 base and J 9 bases, with 12 bases left between them. In nucleotides, the CDR3 is TGCGCCAGCAGCCAAGGGGTCGCAGGAAGCTACACCTTC. Residues: CASSQGVAGSYTF.

J is TRBJ2-3 and V is TRBV19; 11 bases are shared with TRBD2. Germline V gives CDR1 LNHDA, CDR2 SQIVND (reference sequence). J was trimmed by 0 bases and V by 8 bases; bases with no gene match: 4. The CDR3 loop spans 15 amino acids. Written as DNA, the CDR3 is TGTGCCAGTTCCCCTAGCGGGAGGAGCACAGATACGCAGTATTTT. This translates into CASSPSGRSTDTQYF.